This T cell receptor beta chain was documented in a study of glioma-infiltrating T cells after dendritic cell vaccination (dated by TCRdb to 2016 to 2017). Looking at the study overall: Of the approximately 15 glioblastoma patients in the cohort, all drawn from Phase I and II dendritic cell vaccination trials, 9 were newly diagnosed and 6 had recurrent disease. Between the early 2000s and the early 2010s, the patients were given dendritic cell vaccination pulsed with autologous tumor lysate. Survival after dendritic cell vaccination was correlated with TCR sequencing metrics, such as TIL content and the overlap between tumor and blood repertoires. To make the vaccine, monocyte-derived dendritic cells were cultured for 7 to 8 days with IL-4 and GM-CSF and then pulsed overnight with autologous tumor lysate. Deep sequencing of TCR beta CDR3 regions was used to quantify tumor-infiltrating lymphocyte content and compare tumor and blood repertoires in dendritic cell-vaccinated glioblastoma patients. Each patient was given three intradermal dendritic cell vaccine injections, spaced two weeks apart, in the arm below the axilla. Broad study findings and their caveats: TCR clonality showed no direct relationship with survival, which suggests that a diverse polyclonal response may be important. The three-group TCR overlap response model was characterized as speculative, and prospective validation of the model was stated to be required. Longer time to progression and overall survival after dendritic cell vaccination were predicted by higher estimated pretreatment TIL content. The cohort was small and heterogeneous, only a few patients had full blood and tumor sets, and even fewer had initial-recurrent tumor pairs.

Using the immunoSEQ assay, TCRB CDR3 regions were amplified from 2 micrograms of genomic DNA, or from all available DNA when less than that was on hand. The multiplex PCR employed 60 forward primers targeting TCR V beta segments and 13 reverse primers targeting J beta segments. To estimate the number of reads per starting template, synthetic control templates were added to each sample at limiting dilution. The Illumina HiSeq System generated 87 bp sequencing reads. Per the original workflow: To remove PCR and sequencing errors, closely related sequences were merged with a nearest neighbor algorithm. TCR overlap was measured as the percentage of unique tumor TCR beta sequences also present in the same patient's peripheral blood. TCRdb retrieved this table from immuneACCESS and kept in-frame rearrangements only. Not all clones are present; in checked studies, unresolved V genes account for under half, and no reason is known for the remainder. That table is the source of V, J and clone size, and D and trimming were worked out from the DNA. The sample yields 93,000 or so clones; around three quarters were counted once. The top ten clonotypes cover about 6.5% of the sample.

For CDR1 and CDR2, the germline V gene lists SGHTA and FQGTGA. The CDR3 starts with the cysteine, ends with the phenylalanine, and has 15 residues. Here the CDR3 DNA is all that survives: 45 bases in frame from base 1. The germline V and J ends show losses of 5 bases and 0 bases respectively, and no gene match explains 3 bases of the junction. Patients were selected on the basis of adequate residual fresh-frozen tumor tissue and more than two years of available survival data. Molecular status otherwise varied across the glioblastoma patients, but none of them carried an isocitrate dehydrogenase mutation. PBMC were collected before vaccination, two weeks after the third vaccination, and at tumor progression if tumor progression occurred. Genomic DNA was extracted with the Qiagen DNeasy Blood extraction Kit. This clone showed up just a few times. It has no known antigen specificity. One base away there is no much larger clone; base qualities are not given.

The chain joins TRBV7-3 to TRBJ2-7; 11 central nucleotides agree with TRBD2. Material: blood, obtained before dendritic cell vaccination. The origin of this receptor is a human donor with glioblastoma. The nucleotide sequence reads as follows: TGTGCCAGCAGCCTAGCGGGGGGAAGCTCCTACGAGCAGTACTTC. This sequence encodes CASSLAGGSSYEQYF.